These T cell receptor beta chains were read from a single sample in a study of blood T cell repertoires in COVID-19. TCRdb's copy holds only in-frame clones and misses some; the assay was immunoSEQ multiplex PCR. The table records 200,000 to 250,000 clones, approximately 82% of them present only once. Sequenced material: peripheral blood. The receptors shown here come from a man aged 45 to 65 with active or convalescent COVID-19. Each CDR3 is given with its conserved first and last residue. The order of the fields is CDR3 DNA, CDR3 protein, CDR3 length, D gene, J gene, clone size, V gene. A D gene is named only where the DNA matches it firmly. A row's size may be missing; if present it is once, few, many or a size class.

CDR3nt: TGTGCCAGCAGCTTGCACTGGACAGGGGGAAACACTGAAGCTTTCTTT
CDR3aa: CASSLHWTGGNTEAFF
len: 16
d_gene: TRBD1
j_gene: TRBJ1-1
abundance: .
v_gene: TRBV5-4

CDR3nt: TGTGCCAGCAGTGAACTAGCGGGGGGGCATAATGAGCAGTTCTTC
CDR3aa: CASSELAGGHNEQFF
len: 15
d_gene: TRBD2
j_gene: TRBJ2-1
abundance: .
v_gene: TRBV28

CDR3nt: TGTGCCAGTCGACTAGCGGGAGAGGTGAGGATCCACGAGCAGTACTTC
CDR3aa: CASRLAGEVRIHEQYF
len: 16
d_gene: TRBD2
j_gene: TRBJ2-7
abundance: .
v_gene: TRBV28

CDR3nt: TGCGCCAGCAGCCAAGCCGGACAGAAGACAGATACGCAGTATTTT
CDR3aa: CASSQAGQKTDTQYF
len: 15
d_gene: .
j_gene: TRBJ2-3
abundance: .
v_gene: TRBV4-1

CDR3nt: TGTGCCAGCAGCCCACGGGACAGGGGATCCTATGGCTACACCTTC
CDR3aa: CASSPRDRGSYGYTF
len: 15
d_gene: TRBD1
j_gene: TRBJ1-2
abundance: .
v_gene: TRBV4-2

CDR3nt: TGTGCCAGCAACCCGCCAGGTTACTATGGCTACACCTTC
CDR3aa: CASNPPGYYGYTF
len: 13
d_gene: .
j_gene: TRBJ1-2
abundance: .
v_gene: TRBV12-3/TRBV12-4

CDR3nt: TGCGCCAGCAGCTTGGAGCAGGGGGCGTGGGAAAAACTGTTTTTT
CDR3aa: CASSLEQGAWEKLFF
len: 15
d_gene: TRBD1
j_gene: TRBJ1-4
abundance: .
v_gene: TRBV5-1

CDR3nt: TGTGCCAGTAGTATGTCTCTAGCGGCCCCTCCGTATTTT
CDR3aa: CASSMSLAAPPYF
len: 13
d_gene: TRBD2
j_gene: TRBJ2-3
abundance: .
v_gene: TRBV19

CDR3nt: TGTGCCAGCAGTGAGACACATAGCGGGGGGGCCTACAATGAGCAGTTCTTC
CDR3aa: CASSETHSGGAYNEQFF
len: 17
d_gene: TRBD2
j_gene: TRBJ2-1
abundance: .
v_gene: TRBV2

CDR3nt: TGTGCCAGCAGTGGCACAGGGACTGGTAGCGGGAGGGCCTACGAGCAGTACTTC
CDR3aa: CASSGTGTGSGRAYEQYF
len: 18
d_gene: TRBD2
j_gene: TRBJ2-7
abundance: few
v_gene: TRBV25-1

CDR3nt: TGTGCCAGCAGCTTAGTACAGGGGGCCGAAAAACTGTTTTTT
CDR3aa: CASSLVQGAEKLFF
len: 14
d_gene: TRBD1
j_gene: TRBJ1-4
abundance: .
v_gene: TRBV7-8

CDR3nt: TGCGCCAGCAGCTTGGGCAGGGGAAACGAGCAGTACTTC
CDR3aa: CASSLGRGNEQYF
len: 13
d_gene: .
j_gene: TRBJ2-7
abundance: .
v_gene: TRBV5-1

CDR3nt: TGTGCCAGCCTGAGAGGCGATGAGCAGTTCTTC
CDR3aa: CASLRGDEQFF
len: 11
d_gene: .
j_gene: TRBJ2-1
abundance: few
v_gene: TRBV27

CDR3nt: TGTGCCAGCAGCTCGGGGAGCAATGAGCAGTTCTTC
CDR3aa: CASSSGSNEQFF
len: 12
d_gene: .
j_gene: TRBJ2-1
abundance: .
v_gene: TRBV9

CDR3nt: TGTGCCAGCAGCACCCCAACCGGGGTGGAGGGTGAAGCTTTCTTT
CDR3aa: CASSTPTGVEGEAFF
len: 15
d_gene: .
j_gene: TRBJ1-1
abundance: .
v_gene: TRBV5-4

CDR3nt: TGTGCCAGCAGTAGGAGCGGCTACGAGCAGTACTTC
CDR3aa: CASSRSGYEQYF
len: 12
d_gene: .
j_gene: TRBJ2-7
abundance: few
v_gene: TRBV28

CDR3nt: TGTGCCAGCAGACTCGGGAGCTCTGGAAACACCATATATTTT
CDR3aa: CASRLGSSGNTIYF
len: 14
d_gene: .
j_gene: TRBJ1-3
abundance: once
v_gene: TRBV3-1/TRBV3-2

CDR3nt: TGCAGCGTTGTTAGTCTAGCGGGGCCGGGGGGTGAGCAGTTCTTC
CDR3aa: CSVVSLAGPGGEQFF
len: 15
d_gene: TRBD2
j_gene: TRBJ2-1
abundance: .
v_gene: TRBV29-1

CDR3nt: TGTGCCAGCAGTGAAGACCAGGGGGCGCGAGGGACCCAGTACTTC
CDR3aa: CASSEDQGARGTQYF
len: 15
d_gene: TRBD1
j_gene: TRBJ2-5
abundance: .
v_gene: TRBV2

CDR3nt: TGTGCCAGCAGTCCCCACAGGGCGGCGAACACCGGGGAGCTGTTTTTT
CDR3aa: CASSPHRAANTGELFF
len: 16
d_gene: .
j_gene: TRBJ2-2
abundance: .
v_gene: TRBV28

CDR3nt: TGCGCCAGCAGCCCTACCGGGACTGTGGACAATGAGCAGTTCTTC
CDR3aa: CASSPTGTVDNEQFF
len: 15
d_gene: .
j_gene: TRBJ2-1
abundance: few
v_gene: TRBV4-1

CDR3nt: TGCGCCAGTCATAGCGGCCCTTACAATGAGCAGTTCTTC
CDR3aa: CASHSGPYNEQFF
len: 13
d_gene: .
j_gene: TRBJ2-1
abundance: .
v_gene: TRBV5-1

CDR3nt: TGTGCCAGCTCACCGTCCTCGCCGGGATCCAAGGGAGAAAAACTGTTTTTT
CDR3aa: CASSPSSPGSKGEKLFF
len: 17
d_gene: .
j_gene: TRBJ1-4
abundance: .
v_gene: TRBV18

CDR3nt: TGTGCCAGCAGCCAATCTGGAGGGGCGGGAAGCACAGATACGCAGTATTTT
CDR3aa: CASSQSGGAGSTDTQYF
len: 17
d_gene: .
j_gene: TRBJ2-3
abundance: .
v_gene: TRBV16

CDR3nt: TGTGCCAGCAGCTTGGGGCTAGCGGGTAGCACAGATACGCAGTATTTT
CDR3aa: CASSLGLAGSTDTQYF
len: 16
d_gene: TRBD2
j_gene: TRBJ2-3
abundance: .
v_gene: TRBV5-4

CDR3nt: TGTGCCAGCAGCCATCGGGGTGAGGGAGGAAACACCATATATTTT
CDR3aa: CASSHRGEGGNTIYF
len: 15
d_gene: .
j_gene: TRBJ1-3
abundance: .
v_gene: TRBV3-1/TRBV3-2

CDR3nt: TGTGCCAGCACCCCGGGGGGGCCCCCCAGGACCCAGTACTTC
CDR3aa: CASTPGGPPRTQYF
len: 14
d_gene: TRBD2
j_gene: TRBJ2-5
abundance: .
v_gene: TRBV7-2

CDR3nt: TGTGCCAGCAGACCAGCGGGGATAAGCTACACAGATACGCAGTATTTT
CDR3aa: CASRPAGISYTDTQYF
len: 16
d_gene: TRBD2
j_gene: TRBJ2-3
abundance: .
v_gene: TRBV27

CDR3nt: TGCGCCAGCAGCCTCCAACCCCACCAGGGGGGACGTGGCGAGCAGTACTTC
CDR3aa: CASSLQPHQGGRGEQYF
len: 17
d_gene: .
j_gene: TRBJ2-7
abundance: .
v_gene: TRBV4-1

CDR3nt: TGTGCCAGCAGCCACAGGAGTGCAGGGGAGACCCAGTACTTC
CDR3aa: CASSHRSAGETQYF
len: 14
d_gene: .
j_gene: TRBJ2-5
abundance: .
v_gene: TRBV3-1/TRBV3-2

CDR3nt: TGTGCCAGCAGCCCAAAAACGCCGGGACAGGGTGTGGGAAACACCATATATTTT
CDR3aa: CASSPKTPGQGVGNTIYF
len: 18
d_gene: TRBD1
j_gene: TRBJ1-3
abundance: .
v_gene: TRBV7-2

CDR3nt: TGCGCCAGCAGCCAAGTACCGGGTACCTACAATGAGCAGTTCTTC
CDR3aa: CASSQVPGTYNEQFF
len: 15
d_gene: .
j_gene: TRBJ2-1
abundance: .
v_gene: TRBV4-1

CDR3nt: TGCAGTGCTAGAGCGGAAGAGACCCAGTACTTC
CDR3aa: CSARAEETQYF
len: 11
d_gene: .
j_gene: TRBJ2-5
abundance: .
v_gene: TRBV20-1

CDR3nt: TGTGCCAGCAGCCCGTGGACAGGGACCTATGGCTACACCTTC
CDR3aa: CASSPWTGTYGYTF
len: 14
d_gene: TRBD1
j_gene: TRBJ1-2
abundance: .
v_gene: TRBV11-2

CDR3nt: TGTGCCAGCAGTGAAAACGGTCCCCAGCATTTT
CDR3aa: CASSENGPQHF
len: 11
d_gene: .
j_gene: TRBJ1-5
abundance: .
v_gene: TRBV2

CDR3nt: TGTGCCATCAGCCCTACCGGGACTCGTAACACCGGGGAGCTGTTTTTT
CDR3aa: CAISPTGTRNTGELFF
len: 16
d_gene: .
j_gene: TRBJ2-2
abundance: .
v_gene: TRBV10-3

CDR3nt: TGTGCCAGCAGCCCTACTAGCGGGAGAGGAAATGAGCAGTTCTTC
CDR3aa: CASSPTSGRGNEQFF
len: 15
d_gene: TRBD2
j_gene: TRBJ2-1
abundance: .
v_gene: TRBV5-4

CDR3nt: TGTGCCAGCAGCTTGGGGCTAGCGACCACAGATACGCAGTATTTT
CDR3aa: CASSLGLATTDTQYF
len: 15
d_gene: .
j_gene: TRBJ2-3
abundance: .
v_gene: TRBV11-2

CDR3nt: TGTGCCAGCACCCCAGGGGCAGATGAAAAACTGTTTTTT
CDR3aa: CASTPGADEKLFF
len: 13
d_gene: .
j_gene: TRBJ1-4
abundance: few
v_gene: TRBV6-5

CDR3nt: TGTGCCACCAGTGGGCAGGGCAGTGGCTACACCTTC
CDR3aa: CATSGQGSGYTF
len: 12
d_gene: .
j_gene: TRBJ1-2
abundance: few
v_gene: TRBV24-1

CDR3nt: TGCGCCAGCAGCTCGGGACTCCCTCAGGAGACCCAGTACTTC
CDR3aa: CASSSGLPQETQYF
len: 14
d_gene: .
j_gene: TRBJ2-5
abundance: .
v_gene: TRBV5-1

CDR3nt: TGTGCCAGCAGCCAAACCGGGACTACCTACGAGCAGTACTTC
CDR3aa: CASSQTGTTYEQYF
len: 14
d_gene: TRBD2
j_gene: TRBJ2-7
abundance: .
v_gene: TRBV3-1/TRBV3-2

CDR3nt: TGTGCCAGCAGCGCACCGACAGGGAGTAAACCGGACACTGAAGCTTTCTTT
CDR3aa: CASSAPTGSKPDTEAFF
len: 17
d_gene: TRBD1
j_gene: TRBJ1-1
abundance: .
v_gene: TRBV9

CDR3nt: TGCGCCAGCAGCCCCAAGGGGACAGGCGACGAAAAACTGTTTTTT
CDR3aa: CASSPKGTGDEKLFF
len: 15
d_gene: TRBD1
j_gene: TRBJ1-4
abundance: .
v_gene: TRBV5-1